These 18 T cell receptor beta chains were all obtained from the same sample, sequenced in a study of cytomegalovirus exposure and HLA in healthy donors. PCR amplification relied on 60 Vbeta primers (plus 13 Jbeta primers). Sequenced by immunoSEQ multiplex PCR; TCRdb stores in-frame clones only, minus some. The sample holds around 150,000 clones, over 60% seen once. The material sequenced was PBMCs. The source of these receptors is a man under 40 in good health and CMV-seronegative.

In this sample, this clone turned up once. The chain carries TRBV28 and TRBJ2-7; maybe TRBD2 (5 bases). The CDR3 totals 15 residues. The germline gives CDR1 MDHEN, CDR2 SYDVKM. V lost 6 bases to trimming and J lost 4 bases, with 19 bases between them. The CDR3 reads CASRTGWGSGYEQYF. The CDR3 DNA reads TGTGCCAGCAGAACCGGGTGGGGTTCGGGATACGAGCAGTACTTC.

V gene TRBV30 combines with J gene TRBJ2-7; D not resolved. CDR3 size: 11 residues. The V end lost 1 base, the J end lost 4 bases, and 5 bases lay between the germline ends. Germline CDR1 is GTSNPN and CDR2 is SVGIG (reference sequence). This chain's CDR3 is CAWSAAYEQYF. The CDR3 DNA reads TGTGCCTGGAGTGCAGCGTACGAGCAGTACTTC.

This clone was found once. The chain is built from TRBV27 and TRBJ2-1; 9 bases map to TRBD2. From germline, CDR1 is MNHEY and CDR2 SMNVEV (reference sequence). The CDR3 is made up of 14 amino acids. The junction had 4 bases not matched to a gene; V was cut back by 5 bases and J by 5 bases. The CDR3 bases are TGTGCCAGCAGTCTCACTAGCGGGCACAATGAGCAGTTCTTC. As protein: CASSLTSGHNEQFF.

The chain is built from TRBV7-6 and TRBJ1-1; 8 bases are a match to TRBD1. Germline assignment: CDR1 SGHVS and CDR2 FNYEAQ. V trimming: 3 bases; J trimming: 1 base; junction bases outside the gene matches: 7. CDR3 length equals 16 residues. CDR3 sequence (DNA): TGTGCCAGCAGCTTGGCCTCCGGGACAGGGAACACTGAAGCTTTCTTT. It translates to CASSLASGTGNTEAFF.

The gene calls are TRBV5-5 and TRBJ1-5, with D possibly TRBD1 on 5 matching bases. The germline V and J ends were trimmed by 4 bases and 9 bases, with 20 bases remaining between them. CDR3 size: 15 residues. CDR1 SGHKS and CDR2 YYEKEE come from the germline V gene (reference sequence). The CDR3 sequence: CASSQDTSGSRPQHF. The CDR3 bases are TGTGCCAGCAGCCAGGACACCTCTGGATCGCGGCCCCAGCATTTT.

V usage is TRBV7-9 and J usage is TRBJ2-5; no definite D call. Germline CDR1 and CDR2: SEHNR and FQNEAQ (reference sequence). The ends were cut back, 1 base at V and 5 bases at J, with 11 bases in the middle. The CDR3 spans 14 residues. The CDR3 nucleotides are TGTGCCAGCAGCTTAGGAAACGCGAGGGAGACCCAGTACTTC. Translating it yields CASSLGNARETQYF.

Here the CDR3 DNA reads TGTGCCAGCAGTTATTCAGGGGGCAACTATGGCTACACCTTC. Translating gives CASSYSGGNYGYTF. V is TRBV6-5 and J is TRBJ1-2; 8 nucleotides align to TRBD1. Germline CDR1 MNHEY, CDR2 SVGAGI. V was clipped by 3 bases and J by 2 bases; unmatched bases: 2. This CDR3 contains 14 residues.

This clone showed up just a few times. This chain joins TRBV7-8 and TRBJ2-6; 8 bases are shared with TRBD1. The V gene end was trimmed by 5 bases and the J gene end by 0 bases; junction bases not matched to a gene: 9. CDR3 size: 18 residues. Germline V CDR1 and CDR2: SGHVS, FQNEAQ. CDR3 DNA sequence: TGTGCCAGCAGCAGGGGACAGGTTGCATTCTCTGGGGCCAACGTCCTGACTTTC. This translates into CASSRGQVAFSGANVLTF.

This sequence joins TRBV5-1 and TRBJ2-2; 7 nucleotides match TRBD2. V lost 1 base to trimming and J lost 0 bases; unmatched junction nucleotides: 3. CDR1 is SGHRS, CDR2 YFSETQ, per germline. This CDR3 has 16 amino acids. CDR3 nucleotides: TGCGCCAGCAGCTTGAGGAGCGGGGCGAACACCGGGGAGCTGTTTTTT. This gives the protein CASSLRSGANTGELFF.

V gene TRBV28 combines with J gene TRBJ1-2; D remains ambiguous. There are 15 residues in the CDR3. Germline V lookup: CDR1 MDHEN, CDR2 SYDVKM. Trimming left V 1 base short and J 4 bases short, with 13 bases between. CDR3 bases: TGTGCCAGCAGTTTATTATTCGCAGGAAGCTATGGCTACACCTTC. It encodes CASSLLFAGSYGYTF.

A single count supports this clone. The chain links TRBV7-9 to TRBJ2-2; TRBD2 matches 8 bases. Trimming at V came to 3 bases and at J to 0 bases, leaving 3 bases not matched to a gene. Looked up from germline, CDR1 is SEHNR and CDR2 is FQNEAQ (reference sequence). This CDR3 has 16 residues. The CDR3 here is CASSLGLGTNTGELFF. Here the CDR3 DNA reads TGTGCCAGCAGCTTGGGACTAGGGACGAACACCGGGGAGCTGTTTTTT.

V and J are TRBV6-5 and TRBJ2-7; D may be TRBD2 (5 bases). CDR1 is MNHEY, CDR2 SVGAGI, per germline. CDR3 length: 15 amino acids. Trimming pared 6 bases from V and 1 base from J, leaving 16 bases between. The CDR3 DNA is TGTGCCAGCAGACGAGAACGGGGTTCTTCCTACGAGCAGTACTTC. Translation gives CASRRERGSSYEQYF.

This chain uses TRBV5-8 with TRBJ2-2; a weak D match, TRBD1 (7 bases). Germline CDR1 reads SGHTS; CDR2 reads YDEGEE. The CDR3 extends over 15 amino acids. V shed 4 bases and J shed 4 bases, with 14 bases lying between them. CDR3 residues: CASSAGQLSTGELFF. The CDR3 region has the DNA TGTGCCAGCAGCGCGGGACAGCTGAGCACCGGGGAGCTGTTTTTT.

The chain's CDR3 is CASSLNIRSIQYF. CDR3 nucleotides: TGTGCCAGCAGTTTAAATATTCGTAGCATTCAGTACTTC. This chain links TRBV28 with TRBJ2-4, with D unclear. CDR3 size: 13 residues. V was shortened by 2 bases and J by 9 bases, with 11 bases between the two germline ends. The germline CDR1 and CDR2 sequences are MDHEN and SYDVKM.

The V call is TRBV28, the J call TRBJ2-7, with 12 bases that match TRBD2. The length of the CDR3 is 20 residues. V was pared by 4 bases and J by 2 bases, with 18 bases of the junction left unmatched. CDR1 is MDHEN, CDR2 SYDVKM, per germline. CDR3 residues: CASSWYASGRAITGPYEQYF. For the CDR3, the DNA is TGTGCCAGCAGTTGGTACGCTAGCGGGAGGGCCATCACGGGCCCCTACGAGCAGTACTTC.

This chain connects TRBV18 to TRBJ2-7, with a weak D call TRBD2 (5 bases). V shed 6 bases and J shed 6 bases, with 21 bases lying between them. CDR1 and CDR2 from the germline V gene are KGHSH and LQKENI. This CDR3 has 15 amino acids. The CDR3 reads CASSPEGHESAEQYF. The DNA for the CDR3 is TGTGCCAGCTCTCCAGAGGGTCACGAGTCCGCCGAGCAGTACTTC.

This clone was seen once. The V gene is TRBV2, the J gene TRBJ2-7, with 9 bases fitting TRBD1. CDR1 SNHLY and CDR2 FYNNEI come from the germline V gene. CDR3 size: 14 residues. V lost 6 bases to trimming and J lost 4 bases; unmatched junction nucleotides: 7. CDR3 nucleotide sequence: TGTGCCAGCAGCCGGGACAGGGTAGGGTACGAGCAGTACTTC. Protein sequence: CASSRDRVGYEQYF.

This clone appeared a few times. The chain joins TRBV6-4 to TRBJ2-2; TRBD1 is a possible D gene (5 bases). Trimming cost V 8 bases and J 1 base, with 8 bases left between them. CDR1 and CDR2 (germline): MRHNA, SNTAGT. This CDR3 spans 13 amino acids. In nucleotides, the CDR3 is TGTGCCAGCCGACAGCAGAACACCGGGGAGCTGTTTTTT. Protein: CASRQQNTGELFF.